The rows below give T cell receptor beta chains drawn from one sample of a study of T-cell reconstitution after alpha-beta-depleted transplantation in children. A single record per CDR3 protein comes from TCRdb applying MiXCR to the PCR reads. Of 500,000 to 600,000 distinct CDR3 sequences in the sample, approximately 29% were seen once. The source material was PBMCs from the stem cell graft donor, sampled from the stem cell graft. These receptors were obtained from a human donor who donated a stem cell graft to a child with aplastic anemia. CDR3s include the opening cysteine and the closing phenylalanine or tryptophan. The D gene is left open where the match is weak. The size field is filled for only some rows; it gives once, few, many or a size class.

V gene: TRBV12-3/TRBV12-4; clone size: -; J gene: TRBJ2-2; D gene: TRBD2; CDR3 protein: CASSPSGLAGVNTGELFF; CDR3 DNA: TGTGCCAGCAGTCCCTCCGGGCTAGCGGGAGTGAACACCGGGGAGCTGTTTTTT
V gene: TRBV19; clone size: few; J gene: TRBJ2-3; D gene: TRBD2; CDR3 protein: CASSRLAGDSTDTQYF; CDR3 DNA: TGTGCCAGTAGCAGACTAGCGGGAGATAGCACAGATACGCAGTATTTT
V gene: TRBV27; clone size: few; J gene: TRBJ1-5; D gene: -; CDR3 protein: CASSFIGPTGESNQPQHF; CDR3 DNA: TGTGCCAGCAGTTTTATCGGCCCCACGGGGGAGAGCAATCAGCCCCAGCATTTT
V gene: TRBV2; clone size: -; J gene: TRBJ2-3; D gene: -; CDR3 protein: CASSELDTQYF; CDR3 DNA: TGTGCCAGCAGTGAACTCGATACGCAGTATTTT
V gene: TRBV2; clone size: -; J gene: TRBJ1-2; D gene: -; CDR3 protein: CASSYDSYYGYTF; CDR3 DNA: TGTGCCAGCAGTTATGACAGCTACTATGGCTACACCTTC
V gene: TRBV7-8; clone size: -; J gene: TRBJ1-1; D gene: -; CDR3 protein: CASSLITNTEAFF; CDR3 DNA: TGTGCCAGCAGCTTAATTACGAACACTGAAGCTTTCTTT
V gene: TRBV5-6; clone size: -; J gene: TRBJ2-7; D gene: -; CDR3 protein: CASALGRSYEQYF; CDR3 DNA: TGTGCCAGCGCTTTGGGGAGGTCCTACGAGCAGTACTTC
V gene: TRBV7-8; clone size: -; J gene: TRBJ2-7; D gene: TRBD2; CDR3 protein: CASSLGGGLAGDEQYF; CDR3 DNA: TGTGCCAGCAGCCTCGGAGGGGGACTAGCGGGAGACGAGCAGTACTTC
V gene: TRBV19; clone size: -; J gene: TRBJ2-2; D gene: TRBD2; CDR3 protein: CASSILAGGTGELFF; CDR3 DNA: TGTGCCAGTAGTATACTAGCGGGAGGGACCGGGGAGCTGTTTTTT
V gene: TRBV5-5; clone size: -; J gene: TRBJ1-1; D gene: -; CDR3 protein: CASSLSSGAGGAFF; CDR3 DNA: TGTGCCAGCAGCTTGAGTTCAGGGGCGGGGGGAGCTTTCTTT
V gene: TRBV5-1; clone size: few; J gene: TRBJ2-1; D gene: TRBD2; CDR3 protein: CASSLGLAGLYNEQFF; CDR3 DNA: TGCGCCAGCAGCTTGGGTCTAGCGGGGCTCTACAATGAGCAGTTCTTC
V gene: TRBV14; clone size: few; J gene: TRBJ1-1; D gene: -; CDR3 protein: CASSQEAGSFF; CDR3 DNA: TGTGCCAGCAGCCAAGAAGCAGGGTCTTTCTTT
V gene: TRBV30; clone size: few; J gene: TRBJ1-3; D gene: -; CDR3 protein: CAWSGTRTGSSGNTIYF; CDR3 DNA: TGTGCCTGGAGTGGCACACGGACGGGGAGCTCTGGAAACACCATATATTTT
V gene: TRBV12-3/TRBV12-4; clone size: few; J gene: TRBJ1-2; D gene: -; CDR3 protein: CASRPTDALRYTF; CDR3 DNA: TGTGCCAGCAGGCCGACCGATGCCTTGCGCTACACCTTC
V gene: TRBV20-1; clone size: -; J gene: TRBJ1-4; D gene: -; CDR3 protein: CSARVPARGNEKLFF; CDR3 DNA: TGCAGTGCCAGAGTACCCGCCCGGGGTAATGAAAAACTGTTTTTT
V gene: TRBV12-3/TRBV12-4; clone size: -; J gene: TRBJ1-5; D gene: TRBD1; CDR3 protein: CASSGTGAVNQPQHF; CDR3 DNA: TGTGCCAGCAGCGGGACAGGGGCGGTCAATCAGCCCCAGCATTTT
V gene: TRBV12-3/TRBV12-4; clone size: -; J gene: TRBJ2-2; D gene: -; CDR3 protein: CASSAGLNTGELFF; CDR3 DNA: TGTGCCAGCAGTGCGGGGCTGAACACCGGGGAGCTGTTTTTT
V gene: TRBV19; clone size: -; J gene: TRBJ2-3; D gene: -; CDR3 protein: CASSPGTLTDTQYF; CDR3 DNA: TGTGCCAGTAGCCCCGGGACTCTAACAGATACGCAGTATTTT
V gene: TRBV7-2; clone size: many; J gene: TRBJ1-2; D gene: TRBD1; CDR3 protein: CASSHPGQISGYTF; CDR3 DNA: TGTGCCAGCAGCCATCCGGGACAGATCTCTGGCTACACCTTC
V gene: TRBV7-8; clone size: -; J gene: TRBJ2-3; D gene: -; CDR3 protein: CASSPGPSATQYF; CDR3 DNA: TGTGCCAGCAGCCCAGGACCCTCTGCTACGCAGTATTTT
V gene: TRBV4-3; clone size: -; J gene: TRBJ2-1; D gene: -; CDR3 protein: CASSQVRAGANEQFF; CDR3 DNA: TGCGCCAGCAGCCAAGTAAGGGCAGGGGCCAATGAGCAGTTCTTC
V gene: TRBV5-1; clone size: few; J gene: TRBJ1-4; D gene: -; CDR3 protein: CASSFGLSTNEKLFF; CDR3 DNA: TGCGCCAGCAGCTTTGGTCTATCAACTAATGAAAAACTGTTTTTT
V gene: TRBV4-3; clone size: -; J gene: TRBJ1-5; D gene: TRBD1; CDR3 protein: CASSQGWDREVNNQPQHF; CDR3 DNA: TGCGCCAGCAGCCAAGGATGGGACAGGGAGGTAAACAATCAGCCCCAGCATTTT
V gene: TRBV29-1; clone size: few; J gene: TRBJ1-2; D gene: -; CDR3 protein: CSVEDEEPPYGYTF; CDR3 DNA: TGCAGCGTTGAAGATGAGGAGCCGCCCTATGGCTACACCTTC
V gene: TRBV12-3/TRBV12-4; clone size: few; J gene: TRBJ1-2; D gene: TRBD1; CDR3 protein: CASSSRTGWGQGYTF; CDR3 DNA: TGTGCCAGCAGTTCGCGGACAGGGTGGGGACAGGGCTACACCTTC
V gene: TRBV20-1; clone size: -; J gene: TRBJ1-1; D gene: -; CDR3 protein: CSAPMITPYAEAFF; CDR3 DNA: TGCAGTGCTCCCATGATTACCCCCTACGCTGAAGCTTTCTTT
V gene: TRBV7-9; clone size: once; J gene: TRBJ2-1; D gene: -; CDR3 protein: CASSLGRDADEQFF; CDR3 DNA: TGTGCCAGCAGCTTGGGCCGGGACGCCGATGAGCAGTTCTTC
V gene: TRBV20-1; clone size: few; J gene: TRBJ2-1; D gene: TRBD2; CDR3 protein: CRLPGLAYNEQFF; CDR3 DNA: TGTCGCTTGCCGGGACTAGCGTACAATGAGCAGTTCTTC
V gene: TRBV7-9; clone size: -; J gene: TRBJ1-1; D gene: -; CDR3 protein: CASSPRSAWTNTEAFF; CDR3 DNA: TGTGCCAGCAGCCCACGGAGCGCATGGACGAACACTGAAGCTTTCTTT
V gene: TRBV7-9; clone size: few; J gene: TRBJ1-2; D gene: -; CDR3 protein: CASSLARQAPGYTF; CDR3 DNA: TGTGCCAGCAGCTTAGCGCGTCAGGCCCCTGGCTACACCTTC
V gene: TRBV15; clone size: -; J gene: TRBJ1-2; D gene: -; CDR3 protein: CATSRSQGQVGPLANYGYTF; CDR3 DNA: TGTGCCACCAGCAGATCCCAGGGGCAGGTGGGGCCCTTAGCTAACTATGGCTACACCTTC
V gene: TRBV12-3/TRBV12-4; clone size: -; J gene: TRBJ1-2; D gene: TRBD1; CDR3 protein: CASRDREYGYTF; CDR3 DNA: TGTGCCAGCAGGGACAGGGAGTATGGCTACACCTTC
V gene: TRBV18; clone size: -; J gene: TRBJ1-1; D gene: -; CDR3 protein: CASSARDDTEAFF; CDR3 DNA: TGTGCCAGCTCAGCTCGGGACGACACTGAAGCTTTCTTT
V gene: TRBV20-1; clone size: few; J gene: TRBJ2-1; D gene: -; CDR3 protein: CSAQGGNRNNEQFF; CDR3 DNA: TGCAGTGCCCAGGGCGGGAACCGTAACAATGAGCAGTTCTTC
V gene: TRBV7-3; clone size: -; J gene: TRBJ2-7; D gene: TRBD2; CDR3 protein: CASSLNGRGLNEQYF; CDR3 DNA: TGTGCCAGCAGCTTAAATGGGCGGGGGTTAAACGAGCAGTACTTC